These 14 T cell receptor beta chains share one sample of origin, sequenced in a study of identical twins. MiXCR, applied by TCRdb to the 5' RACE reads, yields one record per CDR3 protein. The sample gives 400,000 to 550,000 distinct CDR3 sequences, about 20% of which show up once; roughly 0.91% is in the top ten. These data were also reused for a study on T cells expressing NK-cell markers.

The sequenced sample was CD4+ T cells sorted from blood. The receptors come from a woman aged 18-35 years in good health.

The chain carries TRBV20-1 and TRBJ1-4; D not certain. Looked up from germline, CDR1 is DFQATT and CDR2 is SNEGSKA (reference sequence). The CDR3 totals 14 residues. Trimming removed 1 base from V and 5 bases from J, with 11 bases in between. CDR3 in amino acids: CSARGGLSNEKLFF. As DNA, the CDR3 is TGCAGTGCTAGAGGAGGGTTGTCCAATGAAAAACTGTTTTTT.

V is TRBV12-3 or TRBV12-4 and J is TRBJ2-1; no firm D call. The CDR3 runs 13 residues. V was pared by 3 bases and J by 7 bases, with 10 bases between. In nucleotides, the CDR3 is TGTGCCAGCAGTTTGTGGAGTCTGAATGAGCAGTTCTTC. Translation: CASSLWSLNEQFF.

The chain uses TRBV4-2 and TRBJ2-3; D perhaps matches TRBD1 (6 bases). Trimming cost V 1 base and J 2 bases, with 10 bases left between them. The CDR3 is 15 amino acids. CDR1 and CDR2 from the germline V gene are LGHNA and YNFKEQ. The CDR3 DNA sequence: TGTGCCAGCAGCCAAGGGGCAGGGGACACAGATACGCAGTATTTT. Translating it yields CASSQGAGDTDTQYF.

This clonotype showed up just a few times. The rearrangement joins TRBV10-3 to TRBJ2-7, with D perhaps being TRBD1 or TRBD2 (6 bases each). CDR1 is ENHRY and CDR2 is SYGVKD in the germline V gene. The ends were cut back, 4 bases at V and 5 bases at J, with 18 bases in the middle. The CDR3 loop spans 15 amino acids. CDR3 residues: CAISARGLEWHEQYF. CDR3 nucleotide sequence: TGTGCCATCAGTGCCAGGGGACTGGAATGGCACGAGCAGTACTTC.

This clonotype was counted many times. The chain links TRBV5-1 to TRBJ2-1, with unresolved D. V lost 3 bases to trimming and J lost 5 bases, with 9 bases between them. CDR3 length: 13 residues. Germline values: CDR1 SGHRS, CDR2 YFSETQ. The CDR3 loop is CASSSLPDNEQFF. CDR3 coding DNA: TGCGCCAGCAGCTCCCTGCCCGACAATGAGCAGTTCTTC. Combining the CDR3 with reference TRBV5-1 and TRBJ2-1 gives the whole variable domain KAGVTQTPRYLIKTRGQQVTLSCSPISGHRSVSWYQQTPGQGLQFLFEYFSETQRNKGNFPGRFSGRQFSNSRSEMNVSTLELGDSALYLCASSSLPDNEQFFGPGTRLTVL.

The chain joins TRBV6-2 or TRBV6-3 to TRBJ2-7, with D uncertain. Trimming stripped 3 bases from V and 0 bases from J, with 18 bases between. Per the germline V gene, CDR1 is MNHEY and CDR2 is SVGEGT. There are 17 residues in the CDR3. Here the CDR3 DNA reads TGTGCCAGCAGTTATCTACCCCGGAGTTACCTCTCCTACGAGCAGTACTTC. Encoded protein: CASSYLPRSYLSYEQYF.

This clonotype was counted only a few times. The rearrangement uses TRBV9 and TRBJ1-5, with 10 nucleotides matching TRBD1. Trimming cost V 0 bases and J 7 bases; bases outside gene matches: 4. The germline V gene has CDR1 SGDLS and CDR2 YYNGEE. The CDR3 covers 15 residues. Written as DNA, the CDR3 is TGTGCCAGCAGCGTAGCTGGGACAGGGGTGCAGCCCCAGCATTTT. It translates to CASSVAGTGVQPQHF.

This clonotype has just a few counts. The CDR3 DNA follows: TGTGCCAGCAGCTTCGCTAGCGGGGACTACAATGAGCAGTTCTTC. Protein: CASSFASGDYNEQFF. This chain links TRBV7-9 with TRBJ2-1, with 9 positions matching TRBD2. There are 15 residues in the CDR3. Germline trimming cut 3 bases from V and 3 bases from J; bases unmatched to any gene: 3. Per germline, CDR1 SEHNR and CDR2 FQNEAQ (reference sequence).

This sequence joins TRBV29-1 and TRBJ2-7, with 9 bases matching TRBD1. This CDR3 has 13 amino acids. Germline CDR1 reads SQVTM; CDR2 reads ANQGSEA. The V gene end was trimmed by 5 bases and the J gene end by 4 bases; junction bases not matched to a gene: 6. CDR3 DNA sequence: TGCAGCGTTACAGGGGGCAGTGCTTACGAGCAGTACTTC. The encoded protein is CSVTGGSAYEQYF.

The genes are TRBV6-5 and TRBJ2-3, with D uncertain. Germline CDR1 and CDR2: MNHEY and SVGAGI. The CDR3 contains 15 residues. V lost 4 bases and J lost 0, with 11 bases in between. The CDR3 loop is CASSSWGRSTDTQYF. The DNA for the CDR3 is TGTGCCAGCAGTTCATGGGGTCGAAGCACAGATACGCAGTATTTT.

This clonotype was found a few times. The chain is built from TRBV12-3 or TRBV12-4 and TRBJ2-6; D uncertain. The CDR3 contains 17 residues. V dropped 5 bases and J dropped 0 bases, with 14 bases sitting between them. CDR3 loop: CASSEFGGFSGANVLTF. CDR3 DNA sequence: TGTGCCAGCAGTGAGTTTGGCGGATTCTCTGGGGCCAACGTCCTGACTTTC.

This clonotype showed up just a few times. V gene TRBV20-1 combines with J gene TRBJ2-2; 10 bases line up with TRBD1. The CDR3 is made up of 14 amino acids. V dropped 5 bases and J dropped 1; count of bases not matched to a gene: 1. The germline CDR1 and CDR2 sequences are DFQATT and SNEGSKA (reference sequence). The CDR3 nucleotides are TGCAGTGCTCGGGACAGGGGGAACACCGGGGAGCTGTTTTTT. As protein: CSARDRGNTGELFF.

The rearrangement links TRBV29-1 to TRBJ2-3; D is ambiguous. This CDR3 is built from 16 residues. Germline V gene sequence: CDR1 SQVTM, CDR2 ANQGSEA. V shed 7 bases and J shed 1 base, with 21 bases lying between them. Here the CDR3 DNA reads TGCAGCGCGGCCGGATTTTTGGGTTACGGCACAGATACGCAGTATTTT. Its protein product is CSAAGFLGYGTDTQYF.

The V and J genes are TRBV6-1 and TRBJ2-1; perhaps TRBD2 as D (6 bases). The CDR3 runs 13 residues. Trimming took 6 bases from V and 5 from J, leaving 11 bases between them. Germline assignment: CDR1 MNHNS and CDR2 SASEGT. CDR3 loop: CASRLQRDNEQFF. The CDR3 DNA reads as TGTGCCAGCAGACTTCAGCGGGACAATGAGCAGTTCTTC.